This is a list of T cell receptor beta chains from one sample in a study of cytomegalovirus exposure and HLA in healthy donors. Generated by immunoSEQ multiplex PCR, the TCRdb table keeps only in-frame clones and is missing some. The table has roughly 20,000 clones, about 75% seen once. The sample comprised PBMCs. Receptor source: a man between 18 and 29 years old in good health and CMV-seronegative. Both conserved end residues are part of each CDR3. A D gene is named only where the DNA matches it firmly. A clone size is listed for some rows: how often the clone was seen (once, few, many), or a class if it is expanded.

D gene: TRBD1
J gene: TRBJ2-4
clone size: NA
V gene: TRBV5-6
CDR3 length: 18
CDR3 protein: CASSQRRDSMIAKNIQYF
CDR3 DNA: TGTGCCAGCAGCCAGAGACGGGACAGCATGATAGCCAAAAACATTCAGTACTTC

D gene: TRBD2
J gene: TRBJ2-5
clone size: NA
V gene: TRBV5-1
CDR3 length: 16
CDR3 protein: CASSLAEREGEETQYF
CDR3 DNA: TGCGCCAGCAGCTTGGCCGAGCGGGAGGGGGAAGAGACCCAGTACTTC

D gene: NA
J gene: TRBJ1-2
clone size: NA
V gene: TRBV30
CDR3 length: 13
CDR3 protein: CAWSEDNYYGYTF
CDR3 DNA: TGTGCCTGGAGTGAGGACAATTACTATGGCTACACCTTC

D gene: TRBD1
J gene: TRBJ2-7
clone size: NA
V gene: TRBV13
CDR3 length: 13
CDR3 protein: CASRGGQAGEQYF
CDR3 DNA: TGTGCCAGCAGGGGGGGACAGGCGGGCGAGCAGTACTTC

D gene: TRBD1
J gene: TRBJ2-5
clone size: NA
V gene: TRBV6-5
CDR3 length: 15
CDR3 protein: CASSKQGASGETQYF
CDR3 DNA: TGTGCCAGCAGTAAACAGGGGGCGTCAGGGGAGACCCAGTACTTC

D gene: NA
J gene: TRBJ2-3
clone size: NA
V gene: TRBV30
CDR3 length: 11
CDR3 protein: CAWTTLNTQYF
CDR3 DNA: TGTGCCTGGACAACTCTCAATACGCAGTATTTT

D gene: NA
J gene: TRBJ2-7
clone size: once
V gene: TRBV7-6
CDR3 length: 12
CDR3 protein: CASSLGAYEQYF
CDR3 DNA: TGTGCCAGCAGCTTGGGAGCCTACGAGCAGTACTTC

D gene: TRBD2
J gene: TRBJ2-7
clone size: once
V gene: TRBV29-1
CDR3 length: 13
CDR3 protein: CSVVSGSSYEQYF
CDR3 DNA: TGCAGCGTTGTAAGCGGGAGCTCCTACGAGCAGTACTTC

D gene: NA
J gene: TRBJ2-1
clone size: few
V gene: TRBV5-4
CDR3 length: 13
CDR3 protein: CASSLNGENEQFF
CDR3 DNA: TGTGCCAGCAGCTTGAACGGGGAAAATGAGCAGTTCTTC

D gene: TRBD1
J gene: TRBJ2-5
clone size: NA
V gene: TRBV6-5
CDR3 length: 15
CDR3 protein: CASSYARQGRETQYF
CDR3 DNA: TGTGCCAGCAGTTACGCACGACAGGGACGAGAGACCCAGTACTTC

D gene: NA
J gene: TRBJ2-7
clone size: NA
V gene: TRBV7-3
CDR3 length: 13
CDR3 protein: CASSFGARDEQYF
CDR3 DNA: TGTGCCAGCAGCTTCGGCGCACGGGACGAGCAGTACTTC

D gene: TRBD2
J gene: TRBJ2-1
clone size: once
V gene: TRBV30
CDR3 length: 13
CDR3 protein: CAWSGGRAGEQFF
CDR3 DNA: TGTGCCTGGAGTGGCGGGAGGGCCGGTGAGCAGTTCTTC

D gene: NA
J gene: TRBJ1-2
clone size: NA
V gene: TRBV30
CDR3 length: 12
CDR3 protein: CAWNQGTHGYTF
CDR3 DNA: TGTGCCTGGAACCAAGGGACACACGGCTACACCTTC

D gene: NA
J gene: TRBJ1-2
clone size: NA
V gene: TRBV30
CDR3 length: 11
CDR3 protein: CAWSDPGGYTF
CDR3 DNA: TGTGCCTGGAGTGATCCGGGGGGCTACACCTTC

D gene: TRBD2
J gene: TRBJ2-1
clone size: NA
V gene: TRBV4-3
CDR3 length: 16
CDR3 protein: CASSQESAGGYNEQFF
CDR3 DNA: TGCGCCAGCAGCCAAGAGTCAGCGGGGGGCTACAATGAGCAGTTCTTC

D gene: NA
J gene: TRBJ1-5
clone size: NA
V gene: TRBV30
CDR3 length: 15
CDR3 protein: CAWSPGNLGNQPQHF
CDR3 DNA: TGTGCCTGGAGCCCGGGAAACCTCGGCAATCAGCCCCAGCATTTT

D gene: TRBD1
J gene: TRBJ1-5
clone size: NA
V gene: TRBV2
CDR3 length: 13
CDR3 protein: CASRDRAGQPQHF
CDR3 DNA: TGTGCCAGCCGAGACAGGGCGGGGCAGCCCCAGCATTTT

D gene: NA
J gene: TRBJ1-2
clone size: NA
V gene: TRBV29-1
CDR3 length: 11
CDR3 protein: CSVDQGHGYTF
CDR3 DNA: TGCAGCGTTGATCAGGGTCATGGCTACACCTTC

D gene: TRBD1
J gene: TRBJ1-1
clone size: NA
V gene: TRBV10-3
CDR3 length: 14
CDR3 protein: CAIREQGGNTEAFF
CDR3 DNA: TGTGCCATCAGGGAACAGGGGGGGAACACTGAAGCTTTCTTT

D gene: TRBD1
J gene: TRBJ1-2
clone size: NA
V gene: TRBV6-5
CDR3 length: 14
CDR3 protein: CASSSNRGIGGYTF
CDR3 DNA: TGTGCCAGCAGTTCGAACAGGGGGATCGGAGGCTACACCTTC

D gene: NA
J gene: TRBJ1-2
clone size: NA
V gene: TRBV30
CDR3 length: 10
CDR3 protein: CAQGGSGYTF
CDR3 DNA: TGTGCCCAGGGAGGGAGTGGCTACACCTTC

D gene: TRBD1
J gene: TRBJ2-1
clone size: few
V gene: TRBV7-9
CDR3 length: 15
CDR3 protein: CASSQKDRVYNEQFF
CDR3 DNA: TGTGCCAGCAGCCAAAAGGACAGGGTGTACAATGAGCAGTTCTTC

D gene: TRBD2
J gene: TRBJ2-1
clone size: few
V gene: TRBV5-1
CDR3 length: 14
CDR3 protein: CASSGLSGRGEQFF
CDR3 DNA: TGCGCCAGCAGCGGACTTAGCGGGAGGGGTGAGCAGTTCTTC

D gene: TRBD2
J gene: TRBJ2-1
clone size: NA
V gene: TRBV30
CDR3 length: 15
CDR3 protein: CAWGVGAGSRNEQFF
CDR3 DNA: TGTGCCTGGGGGGTCGGAGCGGGATCCCGTAATGAGCAGTTCTTC

D gene: TRBD2
J gene: TRBJ2-7
clone size: NA
V gene: TRBV7-2
CDR3 length: 14
CDR3 protein: CASSSGLAGYEQYF
CDR3 DNA: TGTGCCAGCAGCTCGGGACTAGCGGGGTACGAGCAGTACTTC

D gene: NA
J gene: TRBJ2-5
clone size: NA
V gene: TRBV5-1
CDR3 length: 12
CDR3 protein: CASSPDQETQYF
CDR3 DNA: TGCGCCAGCAGCCCTGACCAAGAGACCCAGTACTTC

D gene: NA
J gene: TRBJ1-5
clone size: NA
V gene: TRBV30
CDR3 length: 13
CDR3 protein: CAWSLGDTQPQHF
CDR3 DNA: TGTGCCTGGAGTTTAGGGGATACTCAGCCCCAGCATTTT

D gene: NA
J gene: TRBJ1-4
clone size: NA
V gene: TRBV6-1
CDR3 length: 14
CDR3 protein: CASSEERENEKLFF
CDR3 DNA: TGTGCCAGCAGTGAAGAAAGAGAGAATGAAAAACTGTTTTTT

D gene: NA
J gene: TRBJ1-5
clone size: NA
V gene: TRBV9
CDR3 length: 13
CDR3 protein: CASSVGINQPQHF
CDR3 DNA: TGTGCCAGCAGCGTAGGTATCAATCAGCCCCAGCATTTT

D gene: TRBD1
J gene: TRBJ2-7
clone size: NA
V gene: TRBV6-5
CDR3 length: 14
CDR3 protein: CASSWDRSTYEQYF
CDR3 DNA: TGTGCCAGCAGTTGGGACAGGAGCACCTACGAGCAGTACTTC

D gene: NA
J gene: TRBJ2-2
clone size: NA
V gene: TRBV29-1
CDR3 length: 13
CDR3 protein: CSVEFANTGELFF
CDR3 DNA: TGCAGCGTTGAATTCGCGAACACCGGGGAGCTGTTTTTT

D gene: TRBD2
J gene: TRBJ2-1
clone size: NA
V gene: TRBV30
CDR3 length: 14
CDR3 protein: CACNRDYENNEQFF
CDR3 DNA: TGTGCCTGTAACCGGGACTACGAAAACAATGAGCAGTTCTTC

D gene: NA
J gene: TRBJ1-1
clone size: NA
V gene: TRBV12-5
CDR3 length: 12
CDR3 protein: CASGQRFSRAFF
CDR3 DNA: TGTGCTAGTGGCCAAAGATTTTCCAGAGCTTTCTTT

D gene: TRBD1
J gene: TRBJ1-1
clone size: NA
V gene: TRBV30
CDR3 length: 13
CDR3 protein: CAWSLRGQGEAFF
CDR3 DNA: TGTGCCTGGAGTCTTCGAGGACAGGGGGAAGCTTTCTTT

D gene: TRBD1
J gene: TRBJ2-5
clone size: few
V gene: TRBV29-1
CDR3 length: 13
CDR3 protein: CSVDDRGTETQYF
CDR3 DNA: TGCAGCGTTGACGACAGGGGAACTGAGACCCAGTACTTC

D gene: NA
J gene: TRBJ2-2
clone size: NA
V gene: TRBV4-3
CDR3 length: 16
CDR3 protein: CASSQDRLEHTGELFF
CDR3 DNA: TGCGCCAGCAGCCAAGATAGGCTAGAACACACCGGGGAGCTGTTTTTT

D gene: TRBD1
J gene: TRBJ1-1
clone size: NA
V gene: TRBV4-1
CDR3 length: 15
CDR3 protein: CASSISTGGGTEAFF
CDR3 DNA: TGCGCCAGCAGCATATCGACAGGGGGTGGCACTGAAGCTTTCTTT

D gene: TRBD1
J gene: TRBJ2-1
clone size: NA
V gene: TRBV30
CDR3 length: 15
CDR3 protein: CAWSVLGQGADEQFF
CDR3 DNA: TGTGCCTGGAGTGTACTAGGACAGGGGGCCGATGAGCAGTTCTTC

D gene: NA
J gene: TRBJ2-5
clone size: once
V gene: TRBV6-1
CDR3 length: 17
CDR3 protein: CASSEGWATSAGETQYF
CDR3 DNA: TGTGCCAGCAGTGAAGGGTGGGCAACCTCAGCAGGAGAGACCCAGTACTTC

D gene: NA
J gene: TRBJ2-5
clone size: NA
V gene: TRBV29-1
CDR3 length: 11
CDR3 protein: CSVGPEETQYF
CDR3 DNA: TGCAGCGTCGGTCCCGAGGAGACCCAGTACTTC

D gene: TRBD1
J gene: TRBJ1-1
clone size: NA
V gene: TRBV27
CDR3 length: 12
CDR3 protein: CASSFTGAEAFF
CDR3 DNA: TGTGCCAGCAGTTTTACAGGGGCGGAAGCTTTCTTT

D gene: NA
J gene: TRBJ1-5
clone size: few
V gene: TRBV4-1
CDR3 length: 15
CDR3 protein: CASSQTEIANQPQHF
CDR3 DNA: TGCGCCAGCAGCCAGACAGAAATCGCAAACCAGCCCCAGCATTTT

D gene: NA
J gene: TRBJ2-1
clone size: NA
V gene: TRBV29-1
CDR3 length: 13
CDR3 protein: CSVASSSYNEQFF
CDR3 DNA: TGCAGCGTTGCCTCCAGCTCCTACAATGAGCAGTTCTTC

D gene: TRBD1
J gene: TRBJ1-2
clone size: few
V gene: TRBV29-1
CDR3 length: 13
CDR3 protein: CSVEAGGPYGYTF
CDR3 DNA: TGCAGCGTTGAAGCAGGGGGGCCCTATGGCTACACCTTC

D gene: NA
J gene: TRBJ1-1
clone size: NA
V gene: TRBV2
CDR3 length: 12
CDR3 protein: CASSDGMPEAFF
CDR3 DNA: TGTGCCAGCAGTGACGGGATGCCTGAAGCTTTCTTT

D gene: NA
J gene: TRBJ2-5
clone size: NA
V gene: TRBV5-1
CDR3 length: 14
CDR3 protein: CASSLRGLQETQYF
CDR3 DNA: TGCGCCAGCAGCCTGCGGGGGCTCCAAGAGACCCAGTACTTC

D gene: NA
J gene: TRBJ2-7
clone size: NA
V gene: TRBV30
CDR3 length: 16
CDR3 protein: CAWSVGSWGLHYEQYF
CDR3 DNA: TGTGCCTGGAGTGTGGGGTCGTGGGGACTCCACTACGAGCAGTACTTC

D gene: TRBD1
J gene: TRBJ2-7
clone size: NA
V gene: TRBV5-1
CDR3 length: 13
CDR3 protein: CASSPTGSYEQYF
CDR3 DNA: TGCGCCAGCAGCCCGACAGGGTCCTACGAGCAGTACTTC

D gene: TRBD2
J gene: TRBJ2-1
clone size: NA
V gene: TRBV15
CDR3 length: 15
CDR3 protein: CATKGGAGVNDEQFF
CDR3 DNA: TGTGCCACCAAAGGCGGAGCGGGAGTTAATGATGAGCAGTTCTTC

D gene: NA
J gene: TRBJ1-1
clone size: once
V gene: TRBV6-1
CDR3 length: 14
CDR3 protein: CASRVDGVNTEAFF
CDR3 DNA: TGTGCCAGCAGGGTTGACGGAGTGAACACTGAAGCTTTCTTT

D gene: NA
J gene: TRBJ1-2
clone size: NA
V gene: TRBV30
CDR3 length: 12
CDR3 protein: CAWSTGNYGYTF
CDR3 DNA: TGTGCCTGGAGCACGGGGAACTATGGCTACACCTTC

D gene: TRBD2
J gene: TRBJ2-2
clone size: NA
V gene: TRBV15
CDR3 length: 13
CDR3 protein: CATTVAGGGELFF
CDR3 DNA: TGTGCCACCACGGTAGCGGGAGGCGGGGAGCTGTTTTTT

D gene: TRBD2
J gene: TRBJ2-5
clone size: NA
V gene: TRBV6-1
CDR3 length: 16
CDR3 protein: CASSDPRTRGQETQYF
CDR3 DNA: TGTGCCAGCAGTGACCCCCGGACTAGGGGCCAAGAGACCCAGTACTTC

D gene: TRBD2
J gene: TRBJ2-5
clone size: NA
V gene: TRBV30
CDR3 length: 15
CDR3 protein: CAWSVPSGGKETQYF
CDR3 DNA: TGTGCCTGGAGTGTACCTAGCGGAGGTAAAGAGACCCAGTACTTC

D gene: NA
J gene: TRBJ2-5
clone size: NA
V gene: TRBV29-1
CDR3 length: 13
CDR3 protein: CSVGDSSKETQYF
CDR3 DNA: TGCAGCGTTGGAGATAGCTCCAAAGAGACCCAGTACTTC